This section outlines one T cell receptor (beta chain) sequence together with its context. Its cognate antigen is unknown. The cDNA for TCR beta came from 5'RACE template switching with UMIs. TCRdb reanalyzed the 5' RACE reads and collapses them to one entry per CDR3 protein, without DNA. In all, the sample yields about 150,000 distinct CDR3 sequences. The data were taken from a study of T cells expressing NK-cell markers. General study findings and limits: The CD3+CD56-NKG2C+ fraction of a handful of donors was also led by these clonotypes.

The sample comprised blood T cells: a sorted CD56 or NKG2C T cell subset, CD4+ or CD8+ T cells, or bulk PBMC T cells (not recorded which). The receptor was isolated from a man between 18 and 35 years old in good health.

Here the CDR3 reads CASLPLALSNTEAFF. V gene TRBV19 combines with J gene TRBJ1-1. The germline V gene encodes CDR1 LNHDA and CDR2 SQIVND (reference sequence). The CDR3 runs 15 residues.